This TCR beta chain was identified in a study of blood T cells in healthy people across ages. Findings and caveats of the study: Naive T cell percentage and TCR beta diversity correlated strongly.

A second PCR, run for about 7 to 12 cycles, used a sample-barcoded 5' primer plus a J-beta primer mix. TCRdb passed the 5' RACE reads through MiXCR, listing each CDR3 protein once. Among approximately 800,000 distinct CDR3 sequences listed, 25% to 30% were seen once. On this clonotype itself: The antigen is undetermined. One end of the junction varies from germline; a read error may be responsible.

CDR1 is SGHVS and CDR2 is FQNEAQ in the germline V gene. CDR3 length equals 17 residues. These data are also associated with another study on T cells of mothers and their children.

Sequencing was done on a sample of blood. The V gene is TRBV7-8, the J gene TRBJ2-5; 8 nucleotides agree with TRBD2. With the DNA end fitting TRBJ2-7 better, the J assignment may be wrong. The TCR originated in a boy between 10 and 17 years old in good health. CDR3 DNA sequence: TGTGCCGGCAGCCCCTGGGGCAGCGGGGGCCCCGCCTCCGAGCAGTACTTC. Its protein product is CAGSPWGSGGPASEQYF.